One sample yielded the 2 T cell receptor beta chains listed below, sequenced in a study of OX40 agonist ivuxolimab in advanced cancers. Libraries were prepared by immunoSEQ multiplex PCR; TCRdb keeps only in-frame clonotypes and omits some of them. The repertoire holds around 74,000 clones, with roughly 90% as singletons. This sample comprised CD4+ or CD8+ T cells sorted from blood, obtained in a trial of the OX40 agonist ivuxolimab. The receptors come from an adult with an advanced solid tumor such as melanoma, head and neck, liver or kidney cancer.

This chain uses TRBV2 with TRBJ1-4, with D perhaps matching TRBD1 (6 bases). The V end was cut by 7 bases, the J end by 6 bases, with 12 bases between. This CDR3 region has 13 residues. Germline CDR1 is SNHLY and CDR2 is FYNNEI. The CDR3 reads CASNEDRHEKLFF. The CDR3 DNA sequence: TGTGCCAGCAATGAGGACAGACATGAAAAACTGTTTTTT.

The rearrangement uses TRBV27 and TRBJ1-4; weak D call: TRBD1 (6 bases). Trimming stripped 3 bases from V and 3 bases from J, with 8 bases between. This CDR3 is 14 amino acids long. Germline CDR1 and CDR2: MNHEY and SMNVEV (reference sequence). The DNA for the CDR3 is TGTGCCAGCAGTTTTCAGGGGTCTAATGAAAAACTGTTTTTT. It yields the protein CASSFQGSNEKLFF.